The 9 T cell receptor beta chains given below trace back to one sample, sequenced in a study of neurological immune-mediated disorders. MiXCR, run by TCRdb on the 5' RACE reads, gives a single entry per CDR3 protein. The table lists fewer than 75,000 distinct CDR3 sequences, 3.5% to 5% of them singletons. Sequencing was carried out using PBMCs. The receptors were gathered from a man aged 30 to 39 with multiple sclerosis.

Many counts were recorded for this clonotype. V usage is TRBV12-3 or TRBV12-4 and J usage is TRBJ2-3; possibly TRBD2 for D (5 bases). The CDR3 contains 15 residues. The V gene lost 3 bases and the J gene lost 0 bases, with 10 bases spanning the gap. CDR3 sequence reads: CASSFPPGSTDTQYF. The CDR3 DNA is TGTGCCAGCAGTTTCCCCCCGGGGAGCACAGATACGCAGTATTTT.

The chain recombines TRBV9 with TRBJ1-2; tentative D call: TRBD1 (5 bases). Germline V lookup: CDR1 SGDLS, CDR2 YYNGEE. The ends were cut back, 3 bases at V and 8 bases at J, with 8 bases in the middle. The CDR3 has 11 amino acids. CDR3 nucleotide sequence: TGTGCCAGCAGCGCCCAGGGCGGCTACACCTTC. It codes for CASSAQGGYTF.

This clonotype was recorded at least ten times. The rearrangement uses TRBV20-1 and TRBJ2-3; TRBD2 matches at 8 bases. The V gene's germline CDR1 is DFQATT and CDR2 SNEGSKA (reference sequence). Unmatched junction bases numbered 8, after V lost 0 bases and J lost 0 bases. This CDR3 comprises 17 residues. In nucleotides, the CDR3 is TGCAGTGCTAGAGACCTCTTACTAGCGGCTAGCACAGATACGCAGTATTTT. It specifies CSARDLLLAASTDTQYF.

This clonotype appeared many times. The CDR3 nucleotides are TGTGCCACCAGTGATTGGAGGAACAATGAGCAGTTCTTC. Translation: CATSDWRNNEQFF. V gene TRBV24-1 combines with J gene TRBJ2-1; D is possibly TRBD2 (5 bases). The CDR3 runs 13 residues. Trimming took 2 bases from V and 5 from J, leaving 6 bases between them. Germline values: CDR1 KGHDR, CDR2 SFDVKD.

The sample holds many counts of this clonotype. The J gene is TRBJ1-5, the V gene TRBV6-2 or TRBV6-3; perhaps TRBD1 as D (6 bases). The V gene's germline CDR1 is MNHEY and CDR2 SVGEGT. V was cut by 7 bases and J by 3 bases, with 13 bases left in between. This CDR3 has 14 residues. The CDR3, as DNA: TGTGCCAGCAATGCCGGACAGATCAATCAGCCCCAGCATTTT. Amino acids: CASNAGQINQPQHF.

This clonotype was detected many times. The chain combines TRBV4-1 with TRBJ1-2; no definite D call. V was shortened by 0 bases and J by 0 bases, with 5 bases between the two germline ends. The CDR3 has 14 residues. Germline V gene data show CDR1 as MGHRA and CDR2 as YSYEKL. The CDR3 sequence: CASSQDSTNYGYTF. The CDR3 DNA follows: TGCGCCAGCAGCCAAGATTCGACTAACTATGGCTACACCTTC.

V gene TRBV20-1 combines with J gene TRBJ1-1, with 8 bases matching TRBD1. The trim removed 5 bases at V and 1 base at J, leaving 0 bases unmatched. CDR1 and CDR2 from the germline V gene are DFQATT and SNEGSKA (reference sequence). The CDR3 sequence is 12 residues long. DNA for the CDR3: TGCAGTGCTGGACAGGGGAACACTGAAGCTTTCTTT. Protein: CSAGQGNTEAFF.

The chain couples TRBV5-1 to TRBJ1-1; D not certain. The length of the CDR3 is 14 residues. Germline loops: CDR1 SGHRS, CDR2 YFSETQ. V was pared by 2 bases and J by 1 base, with 9 bases between. The CDR3 coding sequence is TGCGCCAGCAGCTTCATCGATCAGAACACTGAAGCTTTCTTT. This translates into CASSFIDQNTEAFF. Supplemented by reference TRBV5-1 and TRBJ1-1, the full variable domain reads KAGVTQTPRYLIKTRGQQVTLSCSPISGHRSVSWYQQTPGQGLQFLFEYFSETQRNKGNFPGRFSGRQFSNSRSEMNVSTLELGDSALYLCASSFIDQNTEAFFGQGTRLTVV.

As DNA, the CDR3 is TGTGCCAGCTCACCCATGGACAGGGGTCCCAAGGAAGCTTTCTTT. Protein sequence: CASSPMDRGPKEAFF. The chain joins TRBV18 to TRBJ1-1; 9 positions match TRBD1. V lost 3 bases and J lost 8; bases outside the gene matches: 10. This CDR3 contains 15 residues. Germline CDR1 and CDR2: KGHSH and LQKENI.